Here is one T cell receptor (beta chain) with its context. The CDR3 totals 14 residues. J lost 5 bases, V lost 3 bases, and 4 bases had no gene match. Germline V gene lookup returns CDR1 LGHDT and CDR2 YNNKEL (reference sequence). The data stem from a study of T cell responses to AZD1222 COVID-19 vaccine. TCRdb keeps only in-frame clones here, not all; method: immunoSEQ multiplex PCR. The sample records 120,000 or so clones, roughly nine tenths being singletons. Material: peripheral blood, obtained on day 0 of AZD1222 vaccination. This sequence was found in an adult in good health. This chain links TRBV3-1 (or the pseudogene TRBV3-2) with TRBJ1-5; 7 nucleotides line up with TRBD1. The CDR3 region has the DNA TGTGCCAGCAGCCAGGGACAGAGGGATCAGCCCCAGCATTTT. Protein product: CASSQGQRDQPQHF.